A selection of T cell receptor beta chains follows, all from one sample in a study of CD8 T cells in ankylosing spondylitis. Each CDR3 protein gets one entry after TCRdb re-called the 5' RACE reads with MiXCR. The sample carries around 340,000 distinct CDR3 sequences, about 15% recorded once. The sequencing sample was made of blood, either unsorted or a sorted T cell fraction (not recorded which). Source of these receptors: a male donor with ankylosing spondylitis or in good health (not recorded which). The CDR3 runs from the conserved cysteine through the conserved F or W. A D gene is named only where the DNA matches it firmly. Not every row has a clone size; where given, it reads once, few, many or a size class.

J gene | V gene | clone size | D gene | CDR3 length | CDR3 protein | CDR3 DNA
TRBJ1-1 | TRBV12-3/TRBV12-4 | many | . | 15 | CASSHTTATNTEAFF | TGTGCCAGCAGCCACACGACAGCTACGAACACTGAAGCTTTCTTT
TRBJ2-7 | TRBV15 | . | . | 15 | CATSRDLVYTSEQYF | TGTGCCACCAGCAGAGATTTGGTTTACACCAGCGAGCAGTACTTC
TRBJ1-2 | TRBV12-3/TRBV12-4 | . | TRBD1 | 13 | CASSQQGANGYTF | TGTGCCAGCAGTCAACAGGGGGCGAATGGCTACACCTTC
TRBJ1-2 | TRBV5-1 | many | TRBD1 | 15 | CASSLGPRTGYGYTF | TGCGCCAGCAGCTTGGGCCCGAGGACAGGCTATGGCTACACCTTC
TRBJ1-1 | TRBV11-2 | . | . | 14 | CASSLELLIGEAFF | TGTGCCAGCAGCTTAGAACTTTTAATTGGTGAAGCTTTCTTT
TRBJ2-7 | TRBV10-2 | . | TRBD1 | 13 | CASRAGGFYEQYF | TGCGCCAGCAGGGCAGGGGGCTTCTACGAGCAGTACTTC
TRBJ2-2 | TRBV2 | . | . | 14 | CASMTGANTGELFF | TGTGCCAGCATGACAGGTGCGAACACCGGGGAGCTGTTTTTT
TRBJ2-2 | TRBV7-8 | . | TRBD2 | 16 | CASSSRTSGERGELFF | TGTGCCAGCAGCTCCCGGACTAGCGGGGAGCGCGGGGAGCTGTTTTTT
TRBJ2-7 | TRBV11-2 | once | . | 15 | CASSFSTVSSYEQYF | TGTGCCAGCAGCTTCTCGACGGTGAGCTCCTACGAGCAGTACTTC
TRBJ2-1 | TRBV24-1 | . | TRBD2 | 16 | CATSDLRASGRDEQFF | TGTGCCACCAGTGATTTACGGGCTAGCGGGAGAGATGAGCAGTTCTTC
TRBJ1-1 | TRBV10-3 | . | . | 15 | CAISESGGLRNEAFF | TGTGCCATCAGTGAGTCGGGGGGGCTGAGGAATGAAGCTTTCTTT
TRBJ1-2 | TRBV5-1 | . | TRBD1 | 19 | CASSLDRGRQGSGNYGYTF | TGCGCCAGCAGCTTGGACAGGGGGCGACAAGGATCGGGAAACTATGGCTACACCTTC
TRBJ1-2 | TRBV29-1 | few | . | 12 | CSATQGNYGYTF | TGCAGCGCTACCCAGGGTAACTATGGCTACACCTTC
TRBJ2-3 | TRBV27 | many | . | 15 | CASKGFPGVTDTQYF | TGTGCCAGCAAAGGGTTTCCGGGAGTCACAGATACGCAGTATTTT
TRBJ2-2 | TRBV29-1 | few | . | 17 | CSVVINYRDLNTGELFF | TGCAGCGTTGTAATAAACTATAGGGATTTGAACACCGGGGAGCTGTTTTTT
TRBJ1-1 | TRBV6-1 | . | . | 14 | CASSEGERWAEAFF | TGTGCCAGCAGTGAAGGGGAAAGGTGGGCTGAAGCTTTCTTT
TRBJ1-2 | TRBV7-9 | few | TRBD1 | 15 | CASSLSFGQDYGYTF | TGTGCCAGCAGCTTATCCTTCGGACAGGACTATGGCTACACCTTC
TRBJ1-5 | TRBV20-1 | . | . | 13 | CSASYRDYQPQHF | TGCAGTGCTAGTTACAGAGATTATCAGCCCCAGCATTTT
TRBJ2-3 | TRBV5-1 | many | . | 15 | CASSLALGSTDTQYF | TGCGCCAGCAGCTTGGCCCTGGGGAGCACAGATACGCAGTATTTT
TRBJ2-3 | TRBV20-1 | . | TRBD2 | 15 | CSAKYTSAGTDTQYF | TGCAGTGCCAAATACACTAGCGCCGGCACAGATACGCAGTATTTT
TRBJ2-5 | TRBV9 | . | TRBD2 | 15 | CASSAGLAGEETQYF | TGTGCCAGCAGCGCCGGTTTGGCGGGAGAAGAGACCCAGTACTTC
TRBJ2-3 | TRBV5-1 | . | TRBD1 | 15 | CASSATGGQGDTQYF | TGCGCCAGCAGCGCTACAGGGGGCCAGGGAGATACGCAGTATTTT
TRBJ1-1 | TRBV5-1 | few | . | 13 | CASSLGEATEAFF | TGCGCCAGCAGCTTGGGGGAGGCCACTGAAGCTTTCTTT
TRBJ1-1 | TRBV12-3/TRBV12-4 | many | . | 12 | CASSYPTGEAFF | TGTGCCAGCAGTTACCCTACGGGTGAAGCTTTCTTT
TRBJ2-3 | TRBV18 | few | . | 13 | CASSPPESDTQYF | TGTGCCAGCTCACCACCCGAGTCAGATACGCAGTATTTT
TRBJ2-1 | TRBV20-1 | few | . | 13 | CSAYRDDQGEQFF | TGCAGTGCTTACCGGGACGATCAGGGAGAGCAGTTCTTC
TRBJ2-7 | TRBV7-2 | . | . | 15 | CASSPERASPYEQYF | TGTGCCAGCAGCCCCGAAAGGGCCAGCCCCTACGAGCAGTACTTC
TRBJ2-3 | TRBV11-1 | . | TRBD2 | 20 | CASSLYTAGTSHTNTDTQYF | TGTGCCAGCAGCTTATACACGGCCGGGACTAGCCATACTAACACAGATACGCAGTATTTT
TRBJ2-3 | TRBV27 | . | TRBD1 | 18 | CASSLHGQGASFTDTQYF | TGTGCCAGCAGTTTACACGGACAGGGGGCTTCCTTCACAGATACGCAGTATTTT
TRBJ1-1 | TRBV7-9 | many | . | 11 | CASSHQGEAFF | TGTGCCAGCAGCCATCAAGGGGAAGCTTTCTTT
TRBJ2-7 | TRBV9 | few | . | 11 | CASSVDDEQYF | TGTGCCAGCAGCGTAGATGACGAGCAGTACTTC
TRBJ2-1 | TRBV4-2 | few | TRBD2 | 15 | CASSQATSGGREQFF | TGTGCCAGCAGCCAAGCGACTAGCGGGGGGCGGGAGCAGTTCTTC
TRBJ1-2 | TRBV20-1 | few | . | 14 | CSFIPGGVQGGYTF | TGCAGTTTTATCCCCGGGGGGGTCCAGGGTGGCTACACCTTC
TRBJ1-2 | TRBV6-2/TRBV6-3 | . | TRBD1 | 15 | CASSYFLRQGGGYTF | TGTGCCAGCAGTTACTTCCTCAGACAGGGAGGTGGCTACACCTTC
TRBJ1-1 | TRBV14 | few | . | 13 | CASSAQGFAEAFF | TGTGCCAGCAGCGCACAGGGATTCGCTGAAGCTTTCTTT
TRBJ2-3 | TRBV20-1 | few | TRBD2 | 16 | CSARGLAGFSTDTQYF | TGCAGTGCTAGAGGGCTAGCGGGCTTTAGCACAGATACGCAGTATTTT
TRBJ1-1 | TRBV5-1 | . | . | 13 | CASSLAVNSEAFF | TGCGCCAGCAGCTTGGCCGTGAACTCTGAAGCTTTCTTT
TRBJ2-1 | TRBV5-1 | few | . | 13 | CASNQRFSDEQFF | TGCGCCAGCAACCAGCGGTTTAGCGATGAGCAGTTCTTC
TRBJ1-4 | TRBV12-3/TRBV12-4 | few | TRBD1 | 15 | CASSLGQGEKEKLFF | TGTGCCAGCAGTTTGGGACAGGGAGAAAAGGAAAAACTGTTTTTT
TRBJ2-1 | TRBV11-2 | many | . | 16 | CASSLAPSTGHNEQFF | TGTGCCAGCAGCTTAGCCCCGAGCACTGGCCACAATGAGCAGTTCTTC
TRBJ2-1 | TRBV4-2 | few | TRBD2 | 19 | CASSQETGTSGRFYNEQFF | TGTGCCAGCAGCCAAGAGACCGGGACTAGCGGGAGGTTCTACAATGAGCAGTTCTTC
TRBJ2-2 | TRBV4-2 | few | TRBD2 | 17 | CASSQKSGSLSTGELFF | TGTGCCAGCAGCCAGAAAAGCGGGAGTTTGAGTACCGGGGAGCTGTTTTTT
TRBJ2-6 | TRBV5-1 | . | . | 15 | CASSSTGGGANVLTF | TGCGCCAGCAGCTCCACAGGAGGGGGGGCCAACGTCCTGACTTTC
TRBJ1-2 | TRBV7-2 | many | . | 14 | CASSSHGQGDRYTF | TGTGCCAGCAGCTCCCATGGGCAGGGAGATCGCTACACCTTC
TRBJ2-3 | TRBV7-2 | . | TRBD2 | 14 | CASSLGLHTDTQYF | TGTGCCAGCAGCTTGGGACTACACACAGATACGCAGTATTTT
TRBJ2-3 | TRBV10-3 | . | TRBD2 | 17 | CAISEILTSGGADTQYF | TGTGCCATCAGTGAGATCTTGACTAGCGGGGGGGCAGATACGCAGTATTTT
TRBJ1-1 | TRBV12-3/TRBV12-4 | . | . | 13 | CASRGRQNTEAFF | TGTGCCAGCAGGGGACGTCAGAACACTGAAGCTTTCTTT
TRBJ2-1 | TRBV15 | few | . | 14 | CATSSLDLANEQFF | TGTGCCACCAGCAGCCTAGACCTAGCAAATGAGCAGTTCTTC
TRBJ2-1 | TRBV7-6 | . | . | 17 | CASSLEAGTGDYNEQFF | TGTGCCAGCAGCTTAGAGGCGGGGACGGGAGACTACAATGAGCAGTTCTTC
TRBJ2-2 | TRBV2 | few | . | 15 | CASSTDGMKGGELFF | TGTGCCAGCAGTACCGACGGGATGAAGGGCGGGGAGCTGTTTTTT